The rows below give T cell receptor beta chains drawn from one sample of a study of blood T cells in healthy people across ages. One entry per CDR3 protein, called by TCRdb with MiXCR from the 5' RACE reads. This table has around 650,000 distinct CDR3 sequences, less than 40% appearing once. Source material: blood. These receptors originate from a woman of 80 years or more in good health. Both conserved end residues are part of each CDR3. Fields, in order: CDR3 protein, CDR3 DNA, J gene, V gene, D gene, clone size. The D gene is left open where the match is weak. A clone size is listed for some rows: how often the clone was seen (once, few, many), or a class if it is expanded.

CASSSLAGGPGETQYF	TGCGCCAGCAGCTCCCTAGCGGGGGGGCCGGGGGAGACCCAGTACTTC	TRBJ2-5	TRBV5-1	TRBD2	few
CASSLTGVYSNQPQHF	TGTGCCAGCAGCTTAACAGGGGTCTATAGCAATCAGCCCCAGCATTTT	TRBJ1-5	TRBV5-5	TRBD1	many
CAGRGIGGQETQYF	TGTGCCGGCCGGGGGATCGGTGGCCAAGAGACCCAGTACTTC	TRBJ2-5	TRBV6-1	NA	NA
CASSLGLAGAPDTQYF	TGTGCCAGCAGCTTGGGACTAGCGGGGGCCCCAGATACGCAGTATTTT	TRBJ2-3	TRBV5-6	TRBD2	NA
CASSLGAWGRNGQPQHF	TGTGCCAGCAGTTTAGGGGCCTGGGGCAGGAACGGCCAGCCCCAGCATTTT	TRBJ1-5	TRBV12-3/TRBV12-4	NA	many
CASSFGRLNEKRFF	TGTGCCAGCAGTTTCGGGAGGCTTAATGAAAAACGGTTTTTT	TRBJ1-4	TRBV12-3/TRBV12-4	NA	NA
CASSLRPRGQAGESYEQYF	TGTGCCAGCAGCTTACGGCCCAGGGGGCAAGCTGGGGAGTCCTACGAGCAGTACTTC	TRBJ2-7	TRBV7-2	TRBD1	NA
CASTGSGGPRHQETQYF	TGTGCCAGCACGGGTAGCGGGGGGCCCAGGCACCAAGAGACCCAGTACTTC	TRBJ2-5	TRBV6-1	TRBD2	many
CSVRGGKGETQYF	TGCAGCGTCCGTGGGGGAAAGGGCGAGACCCAGTACTTC	TRBJ2-5	TRBV29-1	NA	many
CASSPTANYGYTF	TGTGCCAGCAGTCCGACAGCGAACTATGGCTACACCTTC	TRBJ1-2	TRBV6-5	NA	many
CASSIQRGSSYEQYF	TGTGCCAGCAGCATCCAAAGGGGGAGCTCCTACGAGCAGTACTTC	TRBJ2-7	TRBV7-2	NA	few
CAISDPLAGAYEQYF	TGTGCCATCAGTGATCCGCTAGCGGGGGCCTACGAGCAGTACTTC	TRBJ2-7	TRBV10-3	TRBD2	many
CASSLGVGGHQPQHF	TGTGCCAGCAGCTTAGGAGTAGGGGGGCATCAGCCCCAGCATTTT	TRBJ1-5	TRBV7-9	NA	few
CSASIPALGNTEAFF	TGCAGTGCTAGCATTCCAGCTCTGGGGAACACTGAAGCTTTCTTT	TRBJ1-1	TRBV20-1	NA	few
CATSARTDLTDTQYF	TGTGCCACCAGCGCCAGGACGGACCTCACAGATACGCAGTATTTT	TRBJ2-3	TRBV15	NA	many
CAISGRAGGTYEQYF	TGTGCCATCAGTGGTAGGGCAGGGGGTACCTACGAGCAGTACTTC	TRBJ2-7	TRBV10-3	TRBD1	once
CASSLAGRNSPLHF	TGTGCCAGCAGTTTGGCGGGGCGGAATTCACCCCTCCACTTT	TRBJ1-6	TRBV12-3/TRBV12-4	NA	many
CASSVGVGLAHEQYF	TGTGCCAGCAGCGTAGGAGTAGGCCTAGCCCACGAGCAGTACTTC	TRBJ2-7	TRBV9	NA	many
CASSLARGYGYEQYF	TGTGCCAGCAGCTTAGCGCGTGGGTACGGCTACGAGCAGTACTTC	TRBJ2-7	TRBV7-2	NA	many
CASSIGGTGGSWTF	TGTGCCAGTAGTATTGGCGGAACAGGGGGCTCTTGGACCTTC	TRBJ1-2	TRBV19	TRBD1	NA
CASSLNREAPLHF	TGTGCCAGCAGCCTCAACAGGGAGGCGCCCCTCCACTTT	TRBJ1-6	TRBV3-1	NA	many
CSARDLTGNQPQHF	TGCAGTGCTAGAGATCTGACAGGCAATCAGCCCCAGCATTTT	TRBJ1-5	TRBV20-1	NA	NA
CASSLSTGTKKRFF	TGCGCCAGCAGCTTATCGACAGGGACGAAAAAACGGTTTTTT	TRBJ1-4	TRBV5-1	TRBD1	NA
CASSWGQYQETQYF	TGTGCCAGCAGTTGGGGACAGTACCAAGAGACCCAGTACTTC	TRBJ2-5	TRBV12-3/TRBV12-4	TRBD1	many
CSAPRTGGPKETQYF	TGCAGTGCCCCCCGAACGGGGGGGCCTAAAGAGACCCAGTACTTC	TRBJ2-5	TRBV20-1	TRBD2	many
CAWGVPGQGEDTQYF	TGTGCCTGGGGGGTTCCGGGACAGGGGGAAGATACGCAGTATTTT	TRBJ2-3	TRBV30	TRBD1	NA
CSASEDGSYYEQYF	TGCAGTGCTAGTGAGGATGGGTCTTACTACGAGCAGTACTTC	TRBJ2-7	TRBV20-1	NA	NA
CASSSSGRRFF	TGCGCCAGCAGCTCTAGCGGGAGACGGTTCTTC	TRBJ2-1	TRBV5-1	TRBD2	once
CASSLATGPSYEQYF	TGTGCCAGCAGCTTAGCGACAGGGCCCTCCTACGAGCAGTACTTC	TRBJ2-7	TRBV7-2	TRBD1	many
CASSPTGERTDTQYF	TGTGCCAGCAGCCCCACGGGGGAAAGGACAGATACGCAGTATTTT	TRBJ2-3	TRBV2	NA	many
CAWISIGTEAFF	TGTGCCTGGATCTCGATCGGGACTGAAGCTTTCTTT	TRBJ1-1	TRBV30	NA	NA
CATSELRADTQYF	TGTGCCACCAGTGAATTAAGGGCCGATACGCAGTATTTT	TRBJ2-3	TRBV24-1	NA	NA
CASYVNSFQETQYF	TGTGCCAGCTATGTGAACAGCTTCCAAGAGACCCAGTACTTC	TRBJ2-5	TRBV2	NA	NA
CASNLLGQAVGELFF	TGTGCCAGCAACTTACTCGGTCAAGCGGTCGGGGAGCTGTTTTTT	TRBJ2-2	TRBV7-2	NA	NA